This T cell receptor beta chain was sequenced in a study of Ad26.COV2.S vaccination and SARS-CoV-2 variants. The repertoire was sequenced with immunoSEQ multiplex PCR; TCRdb's copy has only in-frame clones and lacks some. The sample includes a few hundred thousand clones, around 93% of them seen just once. The V gene's germline CDR1 is LNHDA and CDR2 SQIVND (reference sequence). The ends were cut back, 1 base at V and 4 bases at J, with 8 bases in the middle. The CDR3 has 14 amino acids. Noted treatment: around 19 received Ad26.COV2.S at low or high dose, single or two shots; roughly five received placebo; per-sample allocation not given. Sampling was performed 63 days after the first vaccine or placebo injection.

The specimen comprised peripheral blood, sampled in a trial of Ad26.COV2.S vaccine versus placebo. The chain uses TRBV19 and TRBJ1-5; D is possibly TRBD1 (5 bases). The receptor's source is a person aged 18-60 years who received the Ad26.COV2.S COVID-19 vaccine or a placebo. The CDR3 region is CASSIGTLNQPQHF. CDR3 coding DNA: TGTGCCAGTAGTATAGGGACACTTAATCAGCCCCAGCATTTT.